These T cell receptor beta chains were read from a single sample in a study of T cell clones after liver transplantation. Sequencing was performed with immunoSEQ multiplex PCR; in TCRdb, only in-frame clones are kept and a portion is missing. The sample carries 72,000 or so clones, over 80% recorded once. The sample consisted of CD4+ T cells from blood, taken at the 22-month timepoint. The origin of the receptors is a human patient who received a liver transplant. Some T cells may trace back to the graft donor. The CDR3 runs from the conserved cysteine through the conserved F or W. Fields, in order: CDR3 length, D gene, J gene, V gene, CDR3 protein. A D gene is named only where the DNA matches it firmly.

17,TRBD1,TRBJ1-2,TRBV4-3,CASSQEAPGQSFRGYTF
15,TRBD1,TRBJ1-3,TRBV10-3,CAISERQGDGNTIYF
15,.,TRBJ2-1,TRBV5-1,CASSLAYREYNEQFF
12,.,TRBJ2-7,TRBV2,CASRIQGGEQYF
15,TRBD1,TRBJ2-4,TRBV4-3,CASSQSTGSKNIQYF
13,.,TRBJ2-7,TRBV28,CASSLPARIQQYF
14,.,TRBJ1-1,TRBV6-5,CASSFSSETPEAFF
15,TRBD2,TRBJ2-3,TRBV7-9,CASTDSGGGTFTQYF
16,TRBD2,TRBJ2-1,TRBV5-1,CASSRLAGVSSNEQFF
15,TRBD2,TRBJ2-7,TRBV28,CASSSPSGYTYEQYF
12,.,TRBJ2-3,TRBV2,CASRRNTDTQYF
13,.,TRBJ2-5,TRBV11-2,CASSRNLQETQYF
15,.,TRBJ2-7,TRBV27,CASSLNPQTRYEQYF
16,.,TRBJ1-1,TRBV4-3,CASSQDSAALNSEAFF
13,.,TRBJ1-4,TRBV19,CASSIVSNEKLFF
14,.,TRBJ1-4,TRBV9,CASSVVTGHEKLFF
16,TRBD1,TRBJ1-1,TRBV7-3,CASSLIPGTGATEAFF
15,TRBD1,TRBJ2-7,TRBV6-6,CASSYQGVPTYEQYF
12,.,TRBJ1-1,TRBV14,CASSQNRWVAFF
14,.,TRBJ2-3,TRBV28,CASNGGPGTDTQYF
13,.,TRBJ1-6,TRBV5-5,CASSLNRGSPLHF
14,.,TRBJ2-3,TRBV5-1,CASSLGQQKVTQYF
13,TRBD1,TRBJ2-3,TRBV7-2,CASSLAGTGMQYF
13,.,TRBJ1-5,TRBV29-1,CSVEDGPGQPQHF
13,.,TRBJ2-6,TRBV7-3,CASGGAGANVLTF
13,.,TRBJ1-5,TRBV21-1,CASSRGGNQPQHF
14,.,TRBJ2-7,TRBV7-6,CASSLEPRRGEQYF
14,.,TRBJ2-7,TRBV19,CASRLQGYAGEQYF
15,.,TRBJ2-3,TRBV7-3,CASSSGTDYTDTQYF
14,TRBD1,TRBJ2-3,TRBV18,CASSRQGGTDTQYF
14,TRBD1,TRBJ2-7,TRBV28,CASIGGTGPYEQYF
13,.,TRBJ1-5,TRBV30,CAWARQRDQPQHF
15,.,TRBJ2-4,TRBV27,CASRLDNENKNIQYF
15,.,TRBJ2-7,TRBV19,CASSIESGSSYEQYF